The clone carrying this TCR beta chain was counted many times. The sample belongs to a study of T cells in Graves' hyperthyroidism and ophthalmopathy. CDR3 length equals 15 residues. V was trimmed by 0 bases and J by 7 bases, leaving 10 bases between them. Looked up from germline, CDR1 is SGHDN and CDR2 is FVKESK. From RNA transcripts, TCR beta CDR3 regions were amplified. HTBI primers were employed in a first-round RT-PCR of the TCR CDR3. TCRdb re-called the multiplex PCR reads with MiXCR, one entry per CDR3 protein. The sample shows about 570,000 distinct CDR3 sequences, about 43% of them seen only once.

Sequencing was done on a sample of peripheral blood or thyroid tissue (not recorded which). The V call is TRBV14, the J call TRBJ1-6; D is unclear. This TCR came from an adult woman with Graves' disease, either hyperthyroidism or ophthalmopathy (not recorded which). The CDR3: CASSQDRVSNSPLHF. The CDR3 DNA follows: TGTGCCAGCAGCCAAGATCGAGTATCAAATTCACCCCTCCACTTT.